Following are 20 T cell receptor beta chains from one sample sequenced in a study of T cell responses to AZD1222 COVID-19 vaccine. Assay: immunoSEQ multiplex PCR; the TCRdb copy retains only in-frame clones and omits some. The table records about 120,000 clones, 75% to 95% of them present only once. Sequenced material: peripheral blood, taken 28 days after the second dose of the MenACWY control vaccine. Source of these receptors: an adult who received the MenACWY meningococcal vaccine as a control.

The chain recombines TRBV6-2 or TRBV6-3 with TRBJ1-2, with no clear D. The V end lost 2 bases, the J end lost 5 bases, and 12 bases lay between the germline ends. There are 14 residues in the CDR3. Germline CDR1 is MNHEY and CDR2 is SVGEGT. The CDR3 spells CASSYAGFQYGYTF. CDR3 bases: TGTGCCAGCAGTTACGCCGGATTTCAATATGGCTACACCTTC.

This clone turned up a few times. This chain joins TRBV4-2 and TRBJ1-1; D might be TRBD1 (5 bases). Trimming left V 4 bases short and J 6 bases short, with 15 bases between. This CDR3 region has 14 residues. Germline V gives CDR1 LGHNA, CDR2 YNFKEQ. Here the CDR3 reads CASSPAGLAAEAFF. CDR3 bases: TGTGCCAGCAGCCCCGCAGGGTTAGCGGCTGAAGCTTTCTTT.

The V call is TRBV5-4, the J call TRBJ1-4; D possibly corresponds to TRBD1 (6 bases). This CDR3 spans 14 amino acids. CDR1 and CDR2 (germline): SGHNT, YYREEE (reference sequence). Trimming pared 4 bases from V and 7 bases from J, leaving 14 bases between. The CDR3 sequence: CASSDRTEAEKLFF. Here the CDR3 DNA reads TGTGCCAGCAGCGACCGGACAGAAGCTGAAAAACTGTTTTTT.

J is TRBJ1-6 and V is TRBV4-1, with D uncertain. V was shortened by 4 bases and J by 9 bases, with 10 bases between the two germline ends. The CDR3 has 13 residues. Germline CDR1 reads MGHRA; CDR2 reads YSYEKL. Here the CDR3 reads CASSLVGGSPLHF. CDR3 bases: TGCGCCAGCAGCCTGGTGGGTGGTTCACCCCTCCACTTT.

This clone was detected a few times. This chain links TRBV19 with TRBJ2-1; D gene unclear. Germline lookup yields CDR1 LNHDA and CDR2 SQIVND (reference sequence). V shed 6 bases and J shed 2 bases, with 11 bases lying between them. This CDR3 region has 14 residues. The CDR3 sequence is CASRDQLAYNEQFF. CDR3 nucleotides: TGTGCCAGTAGGGACCAGTTGGCCTACAATGAGCAGTTCTTC.

This chain connects TRBV6-6 to TRBJ1-2, with 7 nucleotides matching TRBD1. Germline values: CDR1 MNHNY, CDR2 SVGAGI (reference sequence). The junction had 8 bases not matched to a gene; V was cut back by 5 bases and J by 2 bases. The CDR3 runs to 15 residues. The CDR3 spells CASSTGQPKNYGYTF. DNA of the CDR3: TGTGCCAGCAGTACGGGACAGCCTAAGAACTATGGCTACACCTTC.

The chain carries TRBV7-3 and TRBJ2-7; TRBD2 agrees at 10 bases. The CDR3 loop spans 15 amino acids. Trimming cost V 1 base and J 4 bases; bases outside gene matches: 4. Germline V lookup: CDR1 SGHTA, CDR2 FQGTGA. Here the CDR3 reads CASSLSPSGRYEQYF. DNA of the CDR3: TGTGCCAGCAGCTTAAGCCCTAGCGGGAGATACGAGCAGTACTTC.

This chain uses TRBV14 with TRBJ1-3, with D possibly matching TRBD1 (6 bases). V was cut by 6 bases and J by 1 base, with 13 bases left in between. The CDR3 is 15 amino acids. Germline-derived CDR1 and CDR2 are SGHDN and FVKESK. CDR3 sequence reads: CASRDRQVSGNTIYF. Written as DNA, the CDR3 is TGTGCCAGCAGAGACCGACAGGTTTCTGGAAACACCATATATTTT.

This clone turned up a few times. The rearrangement links TRBV28 to TRBJ2-7, with TRBD1 identical over 9 bases. After removal of 6 bases from V and 4 bases from J, the junction contained 4 bases not matched to a gene. From germline, CDR1 is MDHEN and CDR2 SYDVKM. The CDR3 extends over 13 amino acids. CDR3 protein: CASSKDRGYEQYF. Written as DNA, the CDR3 is TGTGCCAGCAGCAAGGACAGGGGATACGAGCAGTACTTC.

This chain uses TRBV11-2 with TRBJ1-6; 8 bases are a match to TRBD1. From germline, CDR1 is SGHAT and CDR2 FQNNGV. The length of the CDR3 is 15 residues. The trim removed 5 bases at V and 3 bases at J, leaving 3 bases unmatched. CDR3 sequence (DNA): TGTGCCAGCAGCCAGACAGGGGACTATAATTCACCCCTCCACTTT. It specifies CASSQTGDYNSPLHF.

The rearrangement links TRBV24-1 to TRBJ2-3; 9 nucleotides align to TRBD2. J was trimmed by 5 bases and V by 4 bases; bases with no gene match: 3. The CDR3 spans 14 residues. Germline CDR1 reads KGHDR; CDR2 reads SFDVKD. The CDR3 bases are TGTGCCACCAGTGAGGGACTAGCTGTAGATACGCAGTATTTT. It specifies CATSEGLAVDTQYF.

The chain uses TRBV18 and TRBJ1-1, with D hard to call. Trimming cost V 4 bases and J 1 base, with 16 bases left between them. Germline loops: CDR1 KGHSH, CDR2 LQKENI. The CDR3 extends over 16 amino acids. CDR3 nucleotide sequence: TGTGCCAGCTCACGTTCAATGGAGGGCGGGAACACTGAAGCTTTCTTT. Its translation is CASSRSMEGGNTEAFF. The full variable domain, in which reference TRBV18 and TRBJ1-1 provide the parts outside the CDR3, is NAGVMQNPRHLVRRRGQEARLRCSPMKGHSHVYWYRQLPEEGLKFMVYLQKENIIDESGMPKERFSAEFPKEGPSILRIQQVVRGDSAAYFCASSRSMEGGNTEAFFGQGTRLTVV.

The genes are TRBV19 and TRBJ2-2; TRBD2 matches at 11 bases. In germline, CDR1 is LNHDA, CDR2 SQIVND (reference sequence). The CDR3 covers 16 residues. V was clipped by 3 bases and J by 3 bases; unmatched bases: 3. The CDR3 DNA follows: TGTGCCAGTAGTATCTTGGGACTAGCGGACACCGGGGAGCTGTTTTTT. It translates to CASSILGLADTGELFF.

The V and J genes are TRBV6-5 and TRBJ2-3, with unresolved D. Trimming shortened V by 5 bases and J by 6 bases, and 12 bases separated the two germline ends. CDR1 and CDR2 from the germline V gene are MNHEY and SVGAGI. The CDR3 is 13 residues long. The DNA of the CDR3 is TGTGCCAGCAGTCCAGGAACACACGATACGCAGTATTTT. Translated: CASSPGTHDTQYF.

The chain is built from TRBV28 and TRBJ1-5; a weak D match, TRBD1 (6 bases). V lost 5 bases, J lost 5 bases, and 16 bases lay in between. Germline V gene lookup returns CDR1 MDHEN and CDR2 SYDVKM. The CDR3 is made up of 15 amino acids. DNA for the CDR3: TGTGCCAGCAGTCCCCCGGACAGCCTTGATCAGCCCCAGCATTTT. Amino acid sequence: CASSPPDSLDQPQHF.

The V gene is TRBV6-5, the J gene TRBJ2-1; 10 bases map to TRBD1. Germline values: CDR1 MNHEY, CDR2 SVGAGI. V gave up 6 bases and J gave up 14 bases; unmatched junction bases: 4. This CDR3 contains 11 residues. CDR3 bases: TGTGCCAGCAGCCACGGACAGGGGGAGTTCTTC. Translated: CASSHGQGEFF.

This chain links TRBV7-6 with TRBJ1-1, with a tentative D call TRBD1 (6 bases). The CDR3 covers 12 residues. CDR1 and CDR2 (germline): SGHVS, FNYEAQ. V lost 5 bases, J lost 5 bases, and 9 bases lay in between. The CDR3 here is CASSLTGTEAFF. The CDR3, as DNA: TGTGCCAGCAGCCTGACAGGTACTGAAGCTTTCTTT.

The chain is built from TRBV6-2 or TRBV6-3 and TRBJ2-7; 9 bases fit TRBD1. CDR1 and CDR2 from the germline V gene are MNHEY and SVGEGT. This CDR3 is 14 amino acids long. V lost 6 bases to trimming and J lost 4 bases; unmatched junction nucleotides: 7. CDR3 amino acids: CASSGTGPGYEQYV. The DNA for the CDR3 is TGTGCCAGCAGCGGGACAGGGCCAGGTTACGAGCAGTACGTC.

V is TRBV6-6 and J is TRBJ1-1; D gene uncertain. Germline loops: CDR1 MNHNY, CDR2 SVGAGI (reference sequence). The CDR3 has 14 amino acids. V was cut by 2 bases and J by 1 base, with 8 bases left in between. This CDR3 is CASSYGLWNTEAFF. The CDR3 nucleotides read TGTGCCAGCAGTTACGGTCTCTGGAACACTGAAGCTTTCTTT.

This chain connects TRBV5-6 to TRBJ2-7; TRBD2 matches at 8 bases. This CDR3 has 14 residues. J lost 4 bases, V lost 2 bases, and 5 bases had no gene match. The germline V gene encodes CDR1 SGHDT and CDR2 YYEEEE. CDR3 in DNA: TGTGCCAGCAGCTTTGGGACTAGTGATTACGAGCAGTACTTC. This gives the protein CASSFGTSDYEQYF.